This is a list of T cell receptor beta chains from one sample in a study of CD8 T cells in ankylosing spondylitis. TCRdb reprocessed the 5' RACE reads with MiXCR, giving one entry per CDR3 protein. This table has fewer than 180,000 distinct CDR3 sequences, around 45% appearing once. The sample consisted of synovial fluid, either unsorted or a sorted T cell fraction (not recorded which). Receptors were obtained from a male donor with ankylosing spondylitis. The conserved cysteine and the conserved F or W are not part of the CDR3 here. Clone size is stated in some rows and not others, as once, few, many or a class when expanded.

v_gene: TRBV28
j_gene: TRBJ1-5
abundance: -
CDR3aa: ASRYDMGLQPQH

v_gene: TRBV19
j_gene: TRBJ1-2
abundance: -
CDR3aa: ASSIRPARRGPNYGYT

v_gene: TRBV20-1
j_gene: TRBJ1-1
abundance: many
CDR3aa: SAFRQGENTEAF

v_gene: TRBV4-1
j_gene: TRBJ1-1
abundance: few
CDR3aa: ASTRLAAMGGRGSEAF

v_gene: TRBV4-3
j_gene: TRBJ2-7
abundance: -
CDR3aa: ASSQDVGLAGVEQY

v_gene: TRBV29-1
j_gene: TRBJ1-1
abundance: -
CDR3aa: SDGGGTEAF

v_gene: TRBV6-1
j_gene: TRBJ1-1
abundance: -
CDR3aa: ASSGRENTEAF

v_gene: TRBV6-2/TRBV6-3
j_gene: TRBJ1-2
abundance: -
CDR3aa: ASWLPDSVYGYT

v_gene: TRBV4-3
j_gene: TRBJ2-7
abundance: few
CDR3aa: ASSQDRLANREQY

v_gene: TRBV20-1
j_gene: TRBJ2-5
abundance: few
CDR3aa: SAKHAETQY

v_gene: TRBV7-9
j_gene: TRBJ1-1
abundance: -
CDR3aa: ASSLVGHTEAF

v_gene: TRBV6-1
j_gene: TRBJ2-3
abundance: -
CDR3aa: ASSAGEATDTQY

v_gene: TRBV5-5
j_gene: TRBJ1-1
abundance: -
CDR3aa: ASSLRRRLGLWNTEAF

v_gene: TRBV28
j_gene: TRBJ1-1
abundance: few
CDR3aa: ASSLVANTEAF

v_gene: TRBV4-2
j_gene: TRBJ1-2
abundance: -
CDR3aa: ASSQVFTAYGYT

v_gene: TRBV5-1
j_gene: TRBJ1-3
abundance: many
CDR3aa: ASSWDRNSGNTIY

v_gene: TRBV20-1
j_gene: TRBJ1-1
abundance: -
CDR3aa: SAGPPNTEAF

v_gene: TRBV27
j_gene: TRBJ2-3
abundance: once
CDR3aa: ASSRLGGQGQY

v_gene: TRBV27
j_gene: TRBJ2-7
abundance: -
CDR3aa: ASSLAGPSGIYEQY

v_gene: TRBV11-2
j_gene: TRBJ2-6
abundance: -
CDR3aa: ASSPGQGGPPTGANVLT

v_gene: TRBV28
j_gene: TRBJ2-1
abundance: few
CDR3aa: ASSLSHAVAGSLNEQF

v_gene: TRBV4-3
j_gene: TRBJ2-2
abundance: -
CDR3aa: ASSRAGVETGELF

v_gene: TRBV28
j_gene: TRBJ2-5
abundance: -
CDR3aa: ASSLSSGNLNQETQY